This T cell receptor (beta chain) originates from a study of OX40 agonist ivuxolimab in advanced cancers. The wider study: Allowance was made for prior anti-PD-1, anti-PD-L1 or anti-CTLA-4 therapy, and approximately 40% had some. Study-wide findings and caveats: Relatively little clonal expansion, among the lowest observed, appeared in partial responders at 0.1-3.0 mg/kg.

Points on this clone: Its antigen remains unidentified.

Method: immunoSEQ multiplex PCR; TCRdb's copy keeps in-frame clones and lacks some. The profile shows roughly 63,000 clones, 85% to 90% of them singletons. This CDR3 has 14 residues. Germline V gene data show CDR1 as MDHEN and CDR2 as SYDVKM. Trimming at V came to 6 bases and at J to 7 bases, leaving 6 bases not matched to a gene. The material sequenced was CD4+ or CD8+ T cells sorted from blood, taken in a trial of the OX40 agonist ivuxolimab. The chain combines TRBV28 with TRBJ2-2, with TRBD1 identical over 9 bases. The receptor comes from an adult with an advanced solid tumor such as melanoma, head and neck, liver or kidney cancer. CDR3: CASSNGQGFGELFF. Written as DNA, the CDR3 is TGTGCCAGCAGCAATGGACAGGGGTTCGGGGAGCTGTTTTTT.